A few counts support the clone carrying this TCR beta chain. Its antigen is unidentified. These data belong to a study of cytomegalovirus exposure and HLA in healthy donors. This CDR3 has 16 residues. The V end was cut by 3 bases, the J end by 6 bases, with 17 bases between. The germline V gene encodes CDR1 LNHDA and CDR2 SQIVND (reference sequence). With 60 Vbeta and 13 Jbeta primers, the PCR was carried out. TCRdb's table, derived via immunoSEQ multiplex PCR, lists solely in-frame clones and lacks some. The repertoire holds over 45,000 clones, with 65% to 90% as singletons. Findings of the study overall: Earlier results showed most TCR beta V segments being productive about 90% or about 30% of the time. Beyond CMV serostatus, there was no information to go on about immune exposure. More than 15,000 TCR beta sequences were associated with HLA alleles at 0.05 false discovery rate in a later analysis. Several top significant clusters appeared, in a later analysis, to be linked to common viral pathogens.

The chain uses TRBV19 and TRBJ1-4; D not resolved. This receptor was identified in a man aged 30 to 45 in good health and CMV-seronegative. The sequencing input was PBMCs. CDR3 protein: CASSILLAAGDEKLFF. The CDR3 coding sequence is TGTGCCAGTAGTATCCTTTTGGCAGCCGGGGATGAAAAACTGTTTTTT.